These 8 T cell receptor beta chains originate from one sample sequenced in a study of cytomegalovirus exposure and HLA in healthy donors. The PCR employed 60 Vbeta primers together with 13 Jbeta primers. Produced via immunoSEQ multiplex PCR; TCRdb's table is partial and in-frame only. The profile shows approximately 150,000 clones, more than 75% of them singletons. The sequencing input was PBMCs. All receptors derive from a woman in her thirties or forties in good health and CMV-seronegative.

This clone has a single count. The gene calls are TRBV7-2 and TRBJ2-1, with TRBD1 identical over 9 bases. The V segment lost 5 bases and the J segment 9 bases; nucleotides outside the gene matches: 11. CDR1 is SGHTA, CDR2 FQGNSA, per germline. The CDR3 is made up of 15 amino acids. The CDR3, as DNA: TGTGCCAGCAGCCCAGGACAGGGGAGGGTTAGTGAGCAGTTCTTC. Its translation is CASSPGQGRVSEQFF.

The rearrangement links TRBV6-1 to TRBJ2-7, with D possibly being TRBD2 (5 bases). The CDR3 is 14 residues long. Germline loops: CDR1 MNHNS, CDR2 SASEGT. Between the trimmed V and J ends, which lost 1 base and 9 bases, there was a span of 16 bases. This CDR3 is CASSEEPASSGQYF. The CDR3 bases are TGTGCCAGCAGTGAAGAACCGGCTAGCTCAGGGCAGTACTTC.

This clone was recorded once. The CDR3, as DNA: TGTGCCAGCAGTTTCGACTACCTAGACACCGGGGAGCTGTTTTTT. This codes for CASSFDYLDTGELFF. The J gene is TRBJ2-2, the V gene TRBV27; maybe TRBD2 (5 bases). From germline, CDR1 is MNHEY and CDR2 SMNVEV (reference sequence). Deletions cut 3 bases from V and 3 bases from J, with 11 bases between. The CDR3 runs to 15 residues.

The rearrangement links TRBV7-8 to TRBJ1-2; TRBD1 matches 8 bases. The CDR3 is 15 residues long. Germline CDR1 is SGHVS and CDR2 is FQNEAQ. J lost 7 bases, V lost 2 bases, and 9 bases had no gene match. The CDR3 DNA reads as TGTGCCAGCAGCTTATCACAGGGGGATGAAGCTGGCTACACCTTC. As protein: CASSLSQGDEAGYTF. The variable domain in full, completed from reference TRBV7-8 and TRBJ1-2, reads GAGVSQSPRYKVAKRGQDVALRCDPISGHVSLFWYQQALGQGPEFLTYFQNEAQLDKSGLPSDRFFAERPEGSVSTLKIQRTQQEDSAVYLCASSLSQGDEAGYTFGSGTRLTVV.

Comments on this clone: The same CDR3 also results from other DNA sequences found in this sample. The chain employs TRBV7-9 and TRBJ2-7; TRBD1 agrees at 9 bases. The CDR3 consists of 15 residues. Germline V gene lookup returns CDR1 SEHNR and CDR2 FQNEAQ (reference sequence). The ends lost 5 bases at V and 4 bases at J; junction bases unmatched: 9. The CDR3 region is CASSHTGQGLYEQYF. As DNA, the CDR3 is TGTGCCAGCAGCCACACGGGACAGGGTTTATACGAGCAGTACTTC.

The chain combines TRBV7-2 with TRBJ2-3; tentatively, D is TRBD1 (6 bases). Per germline, CDR1 SGHTA and CDR2 FQGNSA. The V and J ends lost 4 bases and 5 bases respectively, with 13 bases between them. This CDR3 has 14 amino acids. Here the CDR3 reads CASSSGHPRDTQYF. The CDR3 region has the DNA TGTGCCAGCAGCTCGGGACACCCGCGAGATACGCAGTATTTT. The full variable domain, completed using reference TRBV7-2 and TRBJ2-3, is GAGVSQSPSNKVTEKGKDVELRCDPISGHTALYWYRQSLGQGLEFLIYFQGNSAPDKSGLPSDRFSAERTGGSVSTLTIQRTQQEDSAVYLCASSSGHPRDTQYFGPGTRLTVL.

CDR3: CASSKVGGGLEGYTF. The CDR3 DNA follows: TGTGCCAGTAGTAAGGTCGGTGGAGGTTTGGAAGGCTACACCTTC. The V call is TRBV19, the J call TRBJ1-2, with no clear D. Between the trimmed V and J ends, which lost 4 bases and 8 bases, there was a span of 20 bases. This CDR3 region has 15 residues. Germline V gene sequence: CDR1 LNHDA, CDR2 SQIVND (reference sequence). Drawing the rest from reference TRBV19 and TRBJ1-2, the complete variable domain is DGGITQSPKYLFRKEGQNVTLSCEQNLNHDAMYWYRQDPGQGLRLIYYSQIVNDFQKGDIAEGYSVSREKKESFPLTVTSAQKNPTAFYLCASSKVGGGLEGYTFGSGTRLTVV.

V and J are TRBV28 and TRBJ2-5; 11 positions match TRBD1. The germline gives CDR1 MDHEN, CDR2 SYDVKM. There are 18 residues in the CDR3. J lost 5 bases, V lost 7 bases, and 18 bases had no gene match. Written as DNA, the CDR3 is TGTGCCAGCACCTCGAGCCCGGGACAGGGGGTGAAGTGGGAGACCCAGTACTTC. Its protein product is CASTSSPGQGVKWETQYF. Combining the CDR3 with reference TRBV28 and TRBJ2-5 gives the whole variable domain DVKVTQSSRYLVKRTGEKVFLECVQDMDHENMFWYRQDPGLGLRLIYFSYDVKMKEKGDIPEGYSVSREKKERFSLILESASTNQTSMYLCASTSSPGQGVKWETQYFGPGTRLLVL.